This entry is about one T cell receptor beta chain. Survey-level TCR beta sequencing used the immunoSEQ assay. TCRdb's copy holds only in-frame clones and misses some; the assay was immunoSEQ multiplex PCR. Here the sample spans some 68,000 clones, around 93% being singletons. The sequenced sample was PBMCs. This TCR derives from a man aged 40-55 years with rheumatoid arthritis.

CDR3 DNA sequence: TGTGCCAGCAGTTACGGGGGGCCAGATAGCAATCAGCCCCAGCATTTT. It yields the protein CASSYGGPDSNQPQHF. This rearrangement joins TRBV6-6 to TRBJ1-5, with D possibly being TRBD1 (6 bases). The CDR3 has 16 residues. V was clipped by 2 bases and J by 0 bases, with 11 bases between them. Germline V lookup: CDR1 MNHNY, CDR2 SVGAGI (reference sequence).